The 27 T cell receptor beta chains below all came from one sample that was sequenced in a study of T cells in Graves' hyperthyroidism and ophthalmopathy. What was amplified from RNA transcripts were TCR beta CDR3 regions. An initial round of RT-PCR targeting the TCR CDR3 relied on the HTBI primer set. Each CDR3 protein gets one entry after TCRdb re-called the multiplex PCR reads with MiXCR. The data hold 600,000 or so distinct CDR3 sequences, with approximately 15% observed a single time. The sequenced sample was blood. These receptors all come from a woman between 18 and 29 years old with Graves' ophthalmopathy.

This clonotype was observed many times. This chain connects TRBV6-1 to TRBJ1-2; possible D gene TRBD1, 6 bases. CDR3 length equals 14 residues. The germline CDR1 and CDR2 sequences are MNHNS and SASEGT. The V and J ends lost 7 bases and 7 bases respectively, with 19 bases between them. CDR3 bases: TGTGCCAGCACCGACCAGGAGAAGGGGGGTGGCTACACCTTC. Protein: CASTDQEKGGGYTF.

As for this clonotype: A much more abundant neighbour one base away suggests this may be a read error. The chain is built from TRBV6-5 and TRBJ1-1, with D unresolved. Trimming shortened V by 0 bases and J by 4 bases, and 6 bases separated the two germline ends. The CDR3 covers 13 residues. Germline CDR1 is MNHEY and CDR2 is SVGAGI. CDR3 sequence (DNA): TGTGCCAGCAGTTACTCGGAGGCCACTGAAGCTTTCTTT. Translation: CASSYSEATEAFF.

Ten or more counts support this clonotype. This chain links TRBV11-2 with TRBJ2-7, with 9 bases matching TRBD2. The germline V gene has CDR1 SGHAT and CDR2 FQNNGV. V shed 4 bases, J shed 5 bases, and the junction held 9 bases outside the gene matches. This CDR3 region has 15 residues. CDR3 in DNA: TGTGCCAGCAGCTCGGTAGCGGGAGCAATCCACGAGCAGTACTTC. Amino acids: CASSSVAGAIHEQYF.

This clonotype was observed many times. The genes are TRBV4-3 and TRBJ2-7; 10 bases are shared with TRBD1. The germline V gene encodes CDR1 LGHNA and CDR2 YSLEER. The CDR3 covers 16 residues. V gave up 5 bases and J gave up 2 bases; unmatched junction bases: 9. The chain's CDR3 is CASSDNWDRGTYEQYF. The CDR3 DNA sequence: TGCGCCAGCAGCGACAACTGGGACAGGGGCACCTACGAGCAGTACTTC.

The chain combines TRBV11-2 with TRBJ2-6; 7 positions match TRBD1. This CDR3 is 19 amino acids long. Germline CDR1 SGHAT, CDR2 FQNNGV. The V segment lost 2 bases and the J segment 0 bases; nucleotides outside the gene matches: 10. The CDR3 region has the DNA TGTGCCAGCAGCTTACGCCGGGACAGTGGGCCCTCTGGGGCCAACGTCCTGACTTTC. It yields the protein CASSLRRDSGPSGANVLTF.

This clonotype came up a few times. The CDR3: CASIGQKYNEQFF. The CDR3 DNA follows: TGTGCCAGTATAGGGCAAAAATACAATGAGCAGTTCTTC. The V call is TRBV19, the J call TRBJ2-1; D gene ambiguous. The V end was cut by 7 bases, the J end by 4 bases, with 11 bases between. In germline, CDR1 is LNHDA, CDR2 SQIVND (reference sequence). CDR3 length: 13 residues.

In this sample, this clonotype turned up many times. The rearrangement uses TRBV12-3 or TRBV12-4 and TRBJ2-7; TRBD2 matches 11 bases. Trimming at V came to 5 bases and at J to 1 base, leaving 7 bases not matched to a gene. CDR3 length equals 16 residues. CDR3 amino acids: CASSPPRLAGSYEQYF. The CDR3 DNA reads TGTGCCAGCAGTCCTCCCCGACTAGCGGGGTCCTACGAGCAGTACTTC.

This clonotype was picked up many times. The chain uses TRBV3-1 and TRBJ1-5, with TRBD1 identical over 10 bases. The CDR3 extends over 14 amino acids. J lost 10 bases, V lost 5 bases, and 8 bases had no gene match. Germline values: CDR1 LGHDT, CDR2 YNNKEL (reference sequence). The CDR3 sequence: CASSARDRGLPQHF. Here the CDR3 DNA reads TGTGCCAGCAGCGCCCGGGACAGGGGCCTCCCCCAGCATTTT.

This clonotype was detected only a few times. The V and J genes are TRBV20-1 and TRBJ1-2, with TRBD1 matching over 8 bases. The CDR3 is 16 amino acids. Germline-derived CDR1 and CDR2 are DFQATT and SNEGSKA (reference sequence). V shed 1 base and J 4 bases; nucleotides not matched to a gene: 11. CDR3 sequence (DNA): TGCAGTGCTAGAGTTACGGTCGTGGACAGGGTCTATGGCTACACCTTC. Amino acids: CSARVTVVDRVYGYTF.

The gene calls are TRBV5-1 and TRBJ2-5; either TRBD1 or TRBD2 may fit D (5 bases each). The CDR3 consists of 15 residues. Trimming removed 1 base at V and 5 bases at J, with 15 bases between. Germline V gene data show CDR1 as SGHRS and CDR2 as YFSETQ. The CDR3 loop reads CASSLSPLEGETQYF. The CDR3 coding sequence is TGCGCCAGCAGCTTGTCGCCCCTCGAGGGGGAGACCCAGTACTTC.

This clonotype was recorded many times. This rearrangement joins TRBV27 to TRBJ2-2; tentatively, D is TRBD1 (6 bases). This CDR3 is 16 amino acids long. The germline V gene encodes CDR1 MNHEY and CDR2 SMNVEV (reference sequence). V dropped 0 bases and J dropped 5 bases, with 13 bases sitting between them. The CDR3 DNA follows: TGTGCCAGCAGTTTATCGGTGACAGGAAGGACCGGGGAGCTGTTTTTT. Encoded protein: CASSLSVTGRTGELFF.

The sample holds many counts of this clonotype. The gene calls are TRBV2 and TRBJ1-4; D might be TRBD1 (5 bases). V was shortened by 6 bases and J by 8 bases, with 16 bases between the two germline ends. The CDR3 length is 14 residues. In germline, CDR1 is SNHLY, CDR2 FYNNEI. In DNA form, the CDR3 reads TGTGCCAGCAGGGAGACAGTTGGTGGGGAAAAACTGTTTTTT. Translated: CASRETVGGEKLFF.

Only one count was recorded for this clonotype. This chain links TRBV4-3 with TRBJ1-1, with TRBD1 identical over 8 bases. The CDR3 runs 16 residues. V was pared by 4 bases and J by 1 base, with 8 bases of the junction left unmatched. Germline V gene lookup returns CDR1 LGHNA and CDR2 YSLEER. The CDR3 spells CASSRLTGEGNTEAFF. The CDR3 nucleotides read TGCGCCAGCAGCCGCCTGACAGGGGAGGGGAACACTGAAGCTTTCTTT.

This clonotype has ten or more counts. This chain joins TRBV6-1 and TRBJ2-5; D unclear. The CDR3 consists of 12 residues. Germline V gene lookup returns CDR1 MNHNS and CDR2 SASEGT. Trimming cost V 7 bases and J 5 bases, with 11 bases left between them. Here the CDR3 DNA reads TGTGCCAGCACCCGGCGGTCTGAGACCCAGTACTTC. This encodes CASTRRSETQYF.

This clonotype was detected many times. This chain uses TRBV12-3 or TRBV12-4 with TRBJ1-4, with TRBD1 identical over 10 bases. CDR3 size: 14 residues. Germline trimming cut 5 bases from V and 11 bases from J; bases unmatched to any gene: 8. DNA of the CDR3: TGTGCCAGCAGTCCAGGGGACAGGGGTAGGAAACTGTTTTTT. Translating gives CASSPGDRGRKLFF.

The table lists this clonotype with many counts. This chain connects TRBV30 to TRBJ2-7; D perhaps matches TRBD1 (6 bases). The CDR3 runs to 15 residues. Looked up from germline, CDR1 is GTSNPN and CDR2 is SVGIG (reference sequence). Trimming took off 0 bases at V and 2 bases at J, with 14 bases between the two ends. The CDR3 spells CAWSVVQGSTYEQYF. DNA of the CDR3: TGTGCCTGGAGTGTAGTCCAGGGGTCGACCTACGAGCAGTACTTC.

This clonotype has a count of ten or more. The J gene is TRBJ1-1, the V gene TRBV12-3 or TRBV12-4; D remains ambiguous. This CDR3 contains 12 residues. The ends were cut back, 4 bases at V and 10 bases at J, with 13 bases in the middle. The CDR3 nucleotides read TGTGCCAGCAGTTCCGGGAACGTCGGAGCTTTCTTT. This sequence encodes CASSSGNVGAFF.

This clonotype was recorded many times. This chain connects TRBV30 to TRBJ2-1; tentatively, D is TRBD1 (6 bases). The CDR3 consists of 14 residues. Germline V gives CDR1 GTSNPN, CDR2 SVGIG (reference sequence). The V end lost 4 bases, the J end lost 1 base, and 11 bases lay between the germline ends. The CDR3 nucleotides are TGTGCCTGGAAGGACAGAGAATCCTACAATGAGCAGTTCTTC. Residues: CAWKDRESYNEQFF. Full variable domain (outside the CDR3, taken from reference TRBV30 and TRBJ2-1): SQTIHQWPATLVQPVGSPLSLECTVEGTSNPNLYWYRQAAGRGLQLLFYSVGIGQISSEVPQNLSASRPQDRQFILSSKKLLLSDSGFYLCAWKDRESYNEQFFGPGTRLTVL.

In its sample, this clonotype was seen many times. The V gene is TRBV3-1, the J gene TRBJ2-7; TRBD2 agrees at 7 bases. CDR1 LGHDT and CDR2 YNNKEL come from the germline V gene (reference sequence). After removal of 0 bases from V and 0 bases from J, the junction contained 2 bases not matched to a gene. CDR3 length: 15 residues. The chain's CDR3 is CASSQDGGSSYEQYF. The DNA for the CDR3 is TGTGCCAGCAGCCAAGATGGCGGGAGCTCCTACGAGCAGTACTTC.

In regard to this clonotype: This may arise from a read error, as a much more abundant clone is one base away. The V and J genes are TRBV6-2 or TRBV6-3 and TRBJ2-7; D might be TRBD1 (5 bases). The CDR3 length is 15 residues. Per the germline V gene, CDR1 is MNHEY and CDR2 is SVGEGT. Trimming removed 4 bases from V and 2 bases from J, with 15 bases in between. The CDR3 sequence is CASSFSLDSTYEQYF. The CDR3, as DNA: TGTGCCAGCAGTTTCTCCCTCGACAGTACCTACGAGCAGTACTTC.

This clonotype was counted once. The chain couples TRBV28 to TRBJ2-7; TRBD2 agrees at 10 bases. The CDR3 is 14 amino acids. Germline V gene sequence: CDR1 MDHEN, CDR2 SYDVKM. Losses at the gene ends were 4 bases for V and 6 bases for J; bases not matched to a gene: 6. The CDR3 protein is CASSSASGRTEQYF. CDR3 sequence (DNA): TGTGCCAGCAGTTCGGCTAGCGGGAGAACCGAGCAGTACTTC.

This clonotype was counted at least ten times. This sequence joins TRBV6-1 and TRBJ2-1, with D possibly being TRBD2 (5 bases). The CDR3 has 15 amino acids. Trimming stripped 5 bases from V and 0 bases from J, with 11 bases between. CDR1 and CDR2 (germline): MNHNS, SASEGT. CDR3 amino acids: CASSYVEASYNEQFF. In nucleotides, the CDR3 is TGTGCCAGCAGTTATGTGGAGGCCTCCTACAATGAGCAGTTCTTC.

At least ten counts were recorded for this clonotype. This rearrangement joins TRBV6-6 to TRBJ1-4; D not resolved. Germline V gene sequence: CDR1 MNHNY, CDR2 SVGAGI (reference sequence). With 0 bases removed from V and 8 bases from J, the gap between germline ends came to 7 bases. This CDR3 comprises 13 residues. Here the CDR3 DNA reads TGTGCCAGCAGTTACTCGAAATGGGAAAAACTGTTTTTT. Its translation: CASSYSKWEKLFF.

This rearrangement joins TRBV2 to TRBJ2-5, with TRBD1 identical over 9 bases. The CDR3 spans 15 residues. Unmatched junction bases numbered 11, after V lost 10 bases and J lost 2 bases. Germline loops: CDR1 SNHLY, CDR2 FYNNEI. DNA for the CDR3: TGTGCCACCAGCCGGACAGGGGTCACTCAAGAGACCCAGTACTTC. As protein: CATSRTGVTQETQYF.

The chain joins TRBV20-1 to TRBJ1-2; 7 nucleotides agree with TRBD1. The CDR3 runs to 15 residues. With 3 bases clipped from V and 5 bases from J, the junction kept 12 bases outside the gene matches. CDR1 and CDR2 (germline): DFQATT, SNEGSKA (reference sequence). The CDR3 nucleotides read TGCAGTGCTAGCGAACCTCGGAGACAGGGATATGGCTACACCTTC. Protein: CSASEPRRQGYGYTF.

This clonotype was observed a few times. The chain combines TRBV27 with TRBJ2-1; 14 bases are a match to TRBD2. Germline V gene data show CDR1 as MNHEY and CDR2 as SMNVEV (reference sequence). V was pared by 2 bases and J by 4 bases, with 7 bases of the junction left unmatched. There are 18 residues in the CDR3. The CDR3 DNA sequence: TGTGCCAGCAGTTTACTGGGGACTAGCGGGAGCAGGTACAATGAGCAGTTCTTC. Amino acids: CASSLLGTSGSRYNEQFF.

This clonotype was seen at least ten times. The chain combines TRBV28 with TRBJ1-5, with D uncertain. The germline V and J ends were trimmed by 6 bases and 0 bases, with 9 bases remaining between them. Germline-derived CDR1 and CDR2 are MDHEN and SYDVKM. This CDR3 region has 14 residues. The CDR3 DNA is TGTGCCAGCAGCAGGTCCTATAGCAATCAGCCCCAGCATTTT. This gives the protein CASSRSYSNQPQHF.